The 2 T cell receptor beta chains below were found in one sample sequenced in a study of cytomegalovirus exposure and HLA in healthy donors. It was with 60 Vbeta and 13 Jbeta primers that the PCR ran. The protocol was immunoSEQ multiplex PCR, while the TCRdb copy is restricted to in-frame clones and leaves out a portion. The sample gives 150,000 to 200,000 clones, roughly 80% of which show up once; 13% to 15% is in the top ten. Input material: PBMCs. The receptors were sampled from a woman between 40 and 55 years old in good health and CMV-seronegative.

The rearrangement joins TRBV13 to TRBJ2-6; D is possibly TRBD2 (6 bases). The CDR3 is 16 amino acids. In germline, CDR1 is PRHDT, CDR2 FYEKMQ (reference sequence). V lost 2 bases, J lost 2 bases, and 10 bases lay in between. This chain's CDR3 is CASSLRWGAGANVLTF. The CDR3 coding sequence is TGTGCCAGCAGCTTACGGTGGGGGGCTGGGGCCAACGTCCTGACTTTC.

The chain joins TRBV7-9 to TRBJ1-4; D remains unclear. Germline CDR1 is SEHNR and CDR2 is FQNEAQ (reference sequence). The ends were cut back, 6 bases at V and 7 bases at J, with 18 bases in the middle. The CDR3 runs 15 residues. In nucleotides, the CDR3 is TGTGCCAGCAGTTCCCTGGATCCGGAGGGTGAAAAACTGTTTTTT. It encodes CASSSLDPEGEKLFF.